Shown below are 20 T cell receptor beta chains from a single sample sequenced in a study of blood T cells in healthy people across ages. The second PCR ran roughly 7 to 12 cycles with a sample-barcoded 5' primer and J-beta primers. One entry per CDR3 protein, called by TCRdb with MiXCR from the 5' RACE reads. The sample includes around 1.5 million distinct CDR3 sequences, roughly 30% of them seen just once. Source material: blood. These receptors all come from a woman under 40 in good health.

This clonotype was recorded a few times. V and J are TRBV7-2 and TRBJ2-7; 7 bases fit TRBD1. Germline V gene lookup returns CDR1 SGHTA and CDR2 FQGNSA. The CDR3 sequence is 15 residues long. J lost 2 bases, V lost 6 bases, and 10 bases had no gene match. The CDR3 loop is CASRLLLGGTYEQYF. DNA of the CDR3: TGTGCCAGCAGGTTATTATTAGGGGGCACCTACGAGCAGTACTTC.

The chain carries TRBV5-4 and TRBJ1-1, with TRBD1 identical over 11 bases. CDR3 length equals 17 residues. Trimming took 0 bases from V and 5 from J; bases not matched to a gene: 9. Germline V gene data show CDR1 as SGHNT and CDR2 as YYREEE (reference sequence). This CDR3 is CASSLAGQGAWVTEAFF. The DNA for the CDR3 is TGTGCCAGCAGCTTGGCCGGACAGGGGGCATGGGTGACTGAAGCTTTCTTT. The full variable domain, completed using reference TRBV5-4 and TRBJ1-1, is ETGVTQSPTHLIKTRGQQVTLRCSSQSGHNTVSWYQQALGQGPQFIFQYYREEENGRGNFPPRFSGLQFPNYSSELNVNALELDDSALYLCASSLAGQGAWVTEAFFGQGTRLTVV.

The table lists this clonotype with a few counts. The chain joins TRBV9 to TRBJ2-5, with D perhaps TRBD2 (5 bases). CDR3 length equals 13 residues. V lost 0 bases and J lost 5, with 8 bases in between. Per the germline V gene, CDR1 is SGDLS and CDR2 is YYNGEE. The CDR3 region is CASSVDQRETQYF. In DNA form, the CDR3 reads TGTGCCAGCAGCGTAGATCAGCGGGAGACCCAGTACTTC.

This clonotype was picked up a small number of times. Written as DNA, the CDR3 is TGTGCCAGCAGCCGAGCACAGGGTATAGCATTAGTCGAGGGGAACACTGAAGCTTTCTTT. It yields the protein CASSRAQGIALVEGNTEAFF. The chain employs TRBV12-3 or TRBV12-4 and TRBJ1-1, with D possibly being TRBD1 (6 bases). V gave up 6 bases and J gave up 1 base, with 30 bases separating them. The CDR3 covers 20 residues.

This chain connects TRBV6-5 to TRBJ1-2, with D hard to call. The CDR3 is made up of 14 amino acids. Germline V lookup: CDR1 MNHEY, CDR2 SVGAGI. Deletions cut 6 bases from V and 4 bases from J, with 15 bases between. The CDR3 reads CASSPRRSSYGYTF. The CDR3 DNA follows: TGTGCCAGCAGCCCAAGACGCAGCTCCTATGGCTACACCTTC.

A few counts support this clonotype. V is TRBV20-1 and J is TRBJ2-7, with D maybe TRBD2 (6 bases). CDR1 is DFQATT, CDR2 SNEGSKA, per germline (reference sequence). Trimming removed 2 bases from V and 4 bases from J, with 12 bases in between. This CDR3 is 13 amino acids long. CDR3 nucleotides: TGCAGTGCTAGACACGGGAGTTCATACGAGCAGTACTTC. It specifies CSARHGSSYEQYF.

The J gene is TRBJ2-7, the V gene TRBV5-6; TRBD2 aligns across 7 bases. CDR1 is SGHDT, CDR2 YYEEEE, per germline. The CDR3 covers 15 residues. V dropped 0 bases and J dropped 6; count of bases not matched to a gene: 9. CDR3 in amino acids: CASSLDRGRGPEQYF. The DNA for the CDR3 is TGTGCCAGCAGCTTGGATCGAGGGAGGGGACCCGAGCAGTACTTC.

CDR3 sequence: CASSIYWQGEYGYTF. CDR3 DNA: TGTGCCAGTAGTATATACTGGCAGGGAGAATATGGCTACACCTTC. This chain uses TRBV19 with TRBJ1-2; the D gene is possibly TRBD1 (5 bases). Germline-derived CDR1 and CDR2 are LNHDA and SQIVND (reference sequence). V was pared by 2 bases and J by 5 bases, with 15 bases between. The CDR3 contains 15 residues.

This clonotype appeared a few times. This rearrangement joins TRBV6-2 or TRBV6-3 to TRBJ2-7; 7 bases are shared with TRBD2. CDR1 and CDR2 from the germline V gene are MNHEY and SVGEGT. The CDR3 consists of 14 residues. V was clipped by 8 bases and J by 0 bases; unmatched bases: 7. The CDR3 sequence is CASDPAGFSYEQYF. CDR3 DNA sequence: TGTGCCAGCGATCCAGCGGGGTTCTCCTACGAGCAGTACTTC.

The V gene is TRBV6-1, the J gene TRBJ2-3; D unclear. Germline CDR1 is MNHNS and CDR2 is SASEGT. CDR3 length: 16 amino acids. The V end was cut by 3 bases, the J end by 2 bases, with 15 bases between. The DNA for the CDR3 is TGTGCCAGCAGTGAGGGCATGGACGGATTCACAGATACGCAGTATTTT. Its translation: CASSEGMDGFTDTQYF.

The chain recombines TRBV20-1 with TRBJ2-5, with 8 bases identical to TRBD2. Germline CDR1 is DFQATT and CDR2 is SNEGSKA (reference sequence). This CDR3 contains 15 residues. V trimming: 6 bases; J trimming: 1 base; junction bases outside the gene matches: 10. The DNA of the CDR3 is TGCAGTGCCACCGTGGCGGGGGGTCGCCAAGAGACCCAGTACTTC. Translated, it gives CSATVAGGRQETQYF.

The chain employs TRBV20-1 and TRBJ2-3, with a possible D match to TRBD2 (5 bases). Germline-derived CDR1 and CDR2 are DFQATT and SNEGSKA (reference sequence). The CDR3 length is 15 residues. V was shortened by 1 base and J by 2 bases, with 13 bases between the two germline ends. The CDR3 sequence: CSARAELENTDTQYF. For the CDR3, the DNA is TGCAGTGCTAGAGCCGAACTAGAGAACACAGATACGCAGTATTTT.

This clonotype was found many times. J is TRBJ2-7 and V is TRBV6-1; D possibly matches TRBD1 or TRBD2 (5 bases each). CDR1 and CDR2 from the germline V gene are MNHNS and SASEGT. V was trimmed by 7 bases and J by 5 bases, leaving 15 bases between them. The CDR3 contains 13 residues. CDR3 nucleotides: TGTGCCAGCAACCTCCGTGTGGGACACGAGCAGTACTTC. Translating it yields CASNLRVGHEQYF.

This clonotype occurred a few times. This chain connects TRBV30 to TRBJ2-7; 8 nucleotides match TRBD2. The germline gives CDR1 GTSNPN, CDR2 SVGIG (reference sequence). The trim removed 1 base at V and 2 bases at J, leaving 4 bases unmatched. This CDR3 spans 14 amino acids. DNA of the CDR3: TGTGCCTGGAGTGAGGGACTAGATCCCTACGAGCAGTACTTC. Protein product: CAWSEGLDPYEQYF.

This clonotype was detected a few times. The DNA for the CDR3 is TGCAGTGCTAGATGGCGGGAGGATCTGCAGTATTTT. Residues: CSARWREDLQYF. V and J are TRBV20-1 and TRBJ2-3; 8 bases map to TRBD2. Germline-derived CDR1 and CDR2 are DFQATT and SNEGSKA (reference sequence). The CDR3 length is 12 residues. The V and J ends lost 2 bases and 11 bases, in that order; junction bases with no gene match: 6.

This clonotype turned up a few times. The J gene is TRBJ2-5, the V gene TRBV5-6; D is possibly TRBD1 or TRBD2 (5 bases each). The length of the CDR3 is 15 residues. V dropped 2 bases and J dropped 2 bases, with 13 bases sitting between them. Per the germline V gene, CDR1 is SGHDT and CDR2 is YYEEEE. The CDR3 sequence: CASSLLRDEQETQYF. The DNA for the CDR3 is TGTGCCAGCAGCTTACTCCGGGACGAACAAGAGACCCAGTACTTC.

This clonotype turned up a few times. This rearrangement joins TRBV20-1 to TRBJ2-1; 7 nucleotides line up with TRBD2. This CDR3 region has 15 residues. V lost 6 bases to trimming and J lost 2 bases; unmatched junction nucleotides: 10. Germline V gene data show CDR1 as DFQATT and CDR2 as SNEGSKA (reference sequence). CDR3 sequence reads: CSAPSDGGTYNEQFF. The CDR3, as DNA: TGCAGTGCCCCCTCGGACGGGGGGACCTACAATGAGCAGTTCTTC.

The gene calls are TRBV5-4 and TRBJ2-3, with D perhaps matching TRBD2 (6 bases). Trimming shortened V by 4 bases and J by 4 bases, and 16 bases separated the two germline ends. The CDR3 has 15 residues. The germline gives CDR1 SGHNT, CDR2 YYREEE (reference sequence). CDR3 residues: CASSSGLSGPDTQYF. The CDR3 coding sequence is TGTGCCAGCAGCAGCGGACTATCTGGGCCAGATACGCAGTATTTT.

The chain couples TRBV29-1 to TRBJ1-1, with 8 bases fitting TRBD1. The CDR3 runs to 15 residues. Germline CDR1 is SQVTM and CDR2 is ANQGSEA. The V gene end was trimmed by 2 bases and the J gene end by 8 bases; junction bases not matched to a gene: 13. The CDR3 reads CSVEYPGGVFGEAFF. CDR3 nucleotides: TGCAGCGTTGAATATCCAGGGGGCGTATTTGGGGAAGCTTTCTTT.

The chain combines TRBV7-8 with TRBJ1-2, with D uncertain. V lost 4 bases, J lost 8 bases, and 14 bases lay in between. CDR1 is SGHVS and CDR2 is FQNEAQ in the germline V gene. The CDR3 covers 13 residues. The CDR3 DNA sequence: TGTGCCAGCAGCTCCCACCGGACCGGCGGCTACACCTTC. It translates to CASSSHRTGGYTF.